Shown below are 8 T cell receptor beta chains from a single sample sequenced in a study of shared clonotypes between healthy human individuals. Clones were read by immunoSEQ multiplex PCR, and TCRdb kept only the in-frame ones, dropping some. Altogether about 520,000 clones are present, about 96% being singletons, with the ten largest covering about 0.067%. The sequencing input was naive CD4+ T cells sorted from blood. Subset given: CD45RA+ positively selected. These receptors all come from a woman younger than 45 in good health.

The V call is TRBV13, the J call TRBJ1-2, with a possible D match to TRBD1 (6 bases). The CDR3 is 14 amino acids. Germline-derived CDR1 and CDR2 are PRHDT and FYEKMQ (reference sequence). V was shortened by 5 bases and J by 3 bases, with 13 bases between the two germline ends. The CDR3 coding sequence is TGTGCCAGCAGCCCGACAGGCGGTGACTATGGCTACACCTTC. This sequence encodes CASSPTGGDYGYTF.

The chain has TRBV6-4 and TRBJ2-1; D possibly corresponds to TRBD1 (6 bases). The CDR3 runs 13 residues. Germline-derived CDR1 and CDR2 are MRHNA and SNTAGT. The V end lost 6 bases, the J end lost 3 bases, and 9 bases lay between the germline ends. The CDR3 DNA is TGTGCCAGCAGACCGGACAGCTACAATGAGCAGTTCTTC. Translation gives CASRPDSYNEQFF.

The chain joins TRBV15 to TRBJ1-1; D is uncertain. V was shortened by 4 bases and J by 0 bases, with 9 bases between the two germline ends. This CDR3 contains 14 residues. Germline V gene lookup returns CDR1 LNHNV and CDR2 YYDKDF (reference sequence). The CDR3 is CATSIGFLNTEAFF. CDR3 sequence (DNA): TGTGCCACCAGCATAGGATTCTTGAACACTGAAGCTTTCTTT. The full variable domain, with the rest looked up from reference TRBV15 and TRBJ1-1, is DAMVIQNPRYQVTQFGKPVTLSCSQTLNHNVMYWYQQKSSQAPKLLFHYYDKDFNNEADTPDNFQSRRPNTSFCFLDIRSPGLGDTAMYLCATSIGFLNTEAFFGQGTRLTVV.

The rearrangement uses TRBV7-2 and TRBJ2-1; 11 positions match TRBD2. Germline CDR1 SGHTA, CDR2 FQGNSA. The CDR3 loop spans 16 amino acids. Trimming removed 3 bases from V and 8 bases from J; junction bases left unmatched: 9. CDR3 region: CASSFTSGSFRYEQFF. The CDR3 DNA sequence: TGTGCCAGCAGCTTCACTAGCGGGAGTTTTAGGTATGAGCAGTTCTTC.

V usage is TRBV6-6 and J usage is TRBJ2-5, with no clear D. V lost 2 bases, J lost 4 bases, and 8 bases lay in between. The CDR3 covers 13 residues. Germline V gene lookup returns CDR1 MNHNY and CDR2 SVGAGI (reference sequence). The chain's CDR3 is CASSYSRIETQYF. CDR3 DNA sequence: TGTGCCAGCAGTTACAGTCGAATAGAGACCCAGTACTTC.

With respect to this clone: Other nucleotide sequences from this sample produce the same CDR3. The chain employs TRBV7-9 and TRBJ2-5; 8 bases align to TRBD2. CDR1 and CDR2 (germline): SEHNR, FQNEAQ (reference sequence). This CDR3 spans 14 amino acids. V gave up 2 bases and J gave up 4 bases; unmatched junction bases: 3. CDR3 nucleotide sequence: TGTGCCAGCAGCTTAAGCCTAGCGGGAGAGACCCAGTACTTC. It translates to CASSLSLAGETQYF.

The chain is built from TRBV4-1 and TRBJ1-5, with TRBD1 identical over 8 bases. The CDR3 runs to 16 residues. The germline V gene encodes CDR1 MGHRA and CDR2 YSYEKL. V shed 5 bases, J shed 2 bases, and the junction held 8 bases outside the gene matches. CDR3 sequence reads: CASSSQGQGRNQPQHF. CDR3 DNA: TGCGCCAGCAGCTCGCAAGGACAGGGTCGCAATCAGCCCCAGCATTTT.

The chain combines TRBV2 with TRBJ2-1; D may match TRBD1 or TRBD2 (6 bases each). The CDR3 spans 14 residues. Germline V gives CDR1 SNHLY, CDR2 FYNNEI. V lost 7 bases to trimming and J lost 5 bases, with 15 bases between them. CDR3 DNA: TGTGCCAGCACTAAGGGGGGAGTGAACAATGAGCAGTTCTTC. Amino acids: CASTKGGVNNEQFF.